This paragraph reports one T cell receptor (beta chain). This CDR3 has 13 residues. Germline V gene data show CDR1 as GTSNPN and CDR2 as SVGIG (reference sequence). Trimming pared 3 bases from V and 1 base from J, leaving 6 bases between. Each cDNA molecule carried a unique molecular identifier. Each CDR3 protein is one row after TCRdb ran MiXCR on the 5' RACE reads. Among 30,000 to 35,000 distinct CDR3 sequences listed, 4.7% were seen once. The data belong to a study of early T cells in non-severe SARS-CoV-2 infection. The origin of this receptor is an adult who was a healthcare worker with PCR-confirmed SARS-CoV-2 infection or an uninfected control (not recorded which). V and J are TRBV30 and TRBJ2-2; D is unresolved. The sequenced sample was whole blood. Written as DNA, the CDR3 is TGTGCCTGGAGCCAAAAGAACACCGGGGAGCTGTTTTTT. Amino acids: CAWSQKNTGELFF.